This T cell receptor beta chain came from a study of Graves' ophthalmopathy and Graves' hyperthyroidism. Uncontrolled infections, pregnancy, lactation or other autoimmune diseases led to patient exclusion. Scientists amplified the TCR beta CDR3 regions from RNA transcripts. HTBI primers were used in a first-round RT-PCR, which preceded a second-round multiplex PCR. Each CDR3 protein gets one entry after TCRdb re-called the multiplex PCR reads with MiXCR. The sample holds 340,000 or so distinct CDR3 sequences, 15% to 20% seen once. With 3 bases clipped from V and 4 bases from J, the junction kept 8 bases outside the gene matches. This CDR3 has 15 amino acids. Germline CDR1 reads GTSNPN; CDR2 reads SVGIG (reference sequence). This clonotype occurred many times.

The TCR comes from an adult man with Graves' ophthalmopathy. Sequenced material: peripheral blood. The chain links TRBV30 to TRBJ1-2, with TRBD1 matching over 10 bases. The chain's CDR3 is CAWRRGDRGGYGYTF. For the CDR3, the DNA is TGTGCCTGGAGACGCGGGGACAGGGGTGGCTATGGCTACACCTTC. Drawing the rest from reference TRBV30 and TRBJ1-2, the complete variable domain is SQTIHQWPATLVQPVGSPLSLECTVEGTSNPNLYWYRQAAGRGLQLLFYSVGIGQISSEVPQNLSASRPQDRQFILSSKKLLLSDSGFYLCAWRRGDRGGYGYTFGSGTRLTVV.